This T cell receptor (beta chain) was recovered during a study of T cell responses to AZD1222 COVID-19 vaccine. The method was immunoSEQ multiplex PCR; TCRdb's version includes in-frame clones alone and lacks a portion of them. The sample holds around 99,000 clones; approximately 90% are singletons and the top ten take roughly an eighth. Study results and caveats: It should be noted that donors were predominantly white British and more often female, and clonal diversity was possibly underestimated. Seropositive status at baseline applied to only five to seven AZD1222 recipients.

Note on this clone: Antigen unknown.

CDR3 size: 15 residues. Trimming removed 2 bases at V and 0 bases at J, with 9 bases between. CDR1 is WSHSY and CDR2 is SAAADI in the germline V gene. Sequencing was performed on peripheral blood, taken on day 0 of AZD1222 vaccination. The chain links TRBV10-2 to TRBJ2-3; the D gene is possibly TRBD2 (6 bases). The receptor comes from an adult in good health. The CDR3: CASSETSRSTDTQYF. DNA of the CDR3: TGCGCCAGCAGTGAGACTAGCCGTAGCACAGATACGCAGTATTTT.